Described below is a single T cell receptor beta chain sequence and its context. The entry originates in a study of control samples from healthy donors and cancer patients. Sequenced by immunoSEQ multiplex PCR; TCRdb stores in-frame clones only, minus some. The repertoire consists of 170,000 or so clones, with approximately 92% occurring once and the leading ten covering 2% to 2.5%. The source is a woman aged 40 to 55 in good health. Sequenced input: blood.

The CDR3 bases are TGTGCCAGCAGCTTGGGAAGGGGCGCGGTGGTGGGTTCTAACTATGGCTACACCTTC. The encoded protein is CASSLGRGAVVGSNYGYTF. The chain is built from TRBV11-2 and TRBJ1-2; maybe TRBD1 (5 bases). In germline, CDR1 is SGHAT, CDR2 FQNNGV. CDR3 length equals 19 residues. V lost 3 bases, J lost 0 bases, and 23 bases lay in between.